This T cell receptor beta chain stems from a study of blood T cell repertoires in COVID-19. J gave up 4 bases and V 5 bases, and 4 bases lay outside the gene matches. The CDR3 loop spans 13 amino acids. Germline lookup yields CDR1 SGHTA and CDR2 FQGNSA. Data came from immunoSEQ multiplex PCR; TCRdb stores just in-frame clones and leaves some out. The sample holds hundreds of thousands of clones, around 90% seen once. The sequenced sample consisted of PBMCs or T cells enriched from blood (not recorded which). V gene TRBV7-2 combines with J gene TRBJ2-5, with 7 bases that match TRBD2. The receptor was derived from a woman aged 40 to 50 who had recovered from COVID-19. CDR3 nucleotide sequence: TGTGCCAGCAGCACAACTAGCGCAGAGACCCAGTACTTC. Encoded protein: CASSTTSAETQYF.